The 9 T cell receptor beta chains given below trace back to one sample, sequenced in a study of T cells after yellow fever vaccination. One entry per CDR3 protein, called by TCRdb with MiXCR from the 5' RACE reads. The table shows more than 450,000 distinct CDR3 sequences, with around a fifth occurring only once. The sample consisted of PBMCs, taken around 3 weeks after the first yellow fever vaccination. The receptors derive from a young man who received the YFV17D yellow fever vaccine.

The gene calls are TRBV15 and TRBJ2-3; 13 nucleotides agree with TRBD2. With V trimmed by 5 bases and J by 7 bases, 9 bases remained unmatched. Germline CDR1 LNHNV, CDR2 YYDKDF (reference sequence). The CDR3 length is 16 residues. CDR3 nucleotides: TGTGCCACCAGCCCCATAACGGGACTAGCGGGAAATACGCAGTATTTT. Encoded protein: CATSPITGLAGNTQYF.

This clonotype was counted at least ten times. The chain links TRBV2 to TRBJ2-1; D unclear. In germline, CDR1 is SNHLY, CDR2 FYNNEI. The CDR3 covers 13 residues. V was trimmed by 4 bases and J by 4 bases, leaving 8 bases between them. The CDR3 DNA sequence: TGTGCCAGCAGTGTACTCGGATACAATGAGCAGTTCTTC. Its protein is CASSVLGYNEQFF. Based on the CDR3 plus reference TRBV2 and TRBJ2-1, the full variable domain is EPEVTQTPSHQVTQMGQEVILRCVPISNHLYFYWYRQILGQKVEFLVSFYNNEISEKSEIFDDQFSVERPDGSNFTLKIRSTKLEDSAMYFCASSVLGYNEQFFGPGTRLTVL.

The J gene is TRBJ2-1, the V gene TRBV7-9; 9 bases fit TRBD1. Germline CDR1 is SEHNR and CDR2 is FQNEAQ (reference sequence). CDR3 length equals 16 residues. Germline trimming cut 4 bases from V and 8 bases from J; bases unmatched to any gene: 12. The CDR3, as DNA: TGTGCCAGCAGCTCCTCCACAGGGGGCTTGAATGATGAGCAGTTCTTC. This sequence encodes CASSSSTGGLNDEQFF. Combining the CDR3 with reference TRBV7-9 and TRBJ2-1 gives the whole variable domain DTGVSQNPRHKITKRGQNVTFRCDPISEHNRLYWYRQTLGQGPEFLTYFQNEAQLEKSRLLSDRFSAERPKGSFSTLEIQRTEQGDSAMYLCASSSSTGGLNDEQFFGPGTRLTVL.

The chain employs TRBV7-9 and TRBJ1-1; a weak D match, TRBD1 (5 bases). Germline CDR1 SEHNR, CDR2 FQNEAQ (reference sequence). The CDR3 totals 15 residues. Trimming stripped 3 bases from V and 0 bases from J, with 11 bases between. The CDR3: CASSFLTGVNTEAFF. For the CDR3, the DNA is TGTGCCAGCAGCTTCCTTACGGGGGTGAACACTGAAGCTTTCTTT.

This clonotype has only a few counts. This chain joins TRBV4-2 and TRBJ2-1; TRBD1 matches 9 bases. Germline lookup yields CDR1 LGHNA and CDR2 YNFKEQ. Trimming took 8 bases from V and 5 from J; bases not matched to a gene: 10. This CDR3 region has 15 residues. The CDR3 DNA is TGTGCCAGCGACAACGGACAGGGGCCGAACAATGAGCAGTTCTTC. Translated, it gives CASDNGQGPNNEQFF.

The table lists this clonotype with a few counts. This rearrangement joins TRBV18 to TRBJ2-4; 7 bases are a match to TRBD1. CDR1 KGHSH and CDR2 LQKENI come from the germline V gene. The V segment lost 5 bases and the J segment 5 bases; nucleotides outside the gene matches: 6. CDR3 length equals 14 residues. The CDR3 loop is CASSTTGTENIQYF. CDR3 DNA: TGTGCCAGCTCAACAACCGGGACAGAAAACATTCAGTACTTC.

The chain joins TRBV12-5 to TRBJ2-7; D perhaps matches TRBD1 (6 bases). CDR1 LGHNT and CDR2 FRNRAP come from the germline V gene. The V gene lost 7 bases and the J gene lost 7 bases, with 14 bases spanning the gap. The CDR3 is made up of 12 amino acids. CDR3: CASERGNGEQYF. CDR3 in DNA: TGTGCTAGTGAAAGGGGGAACGGGGAGCAGTACTTC.

The CDR3: CASSDPSGGETQYF. Written as DNA, the CDR3 is TGTGCCAGCAGTGATCCTAGCGGGGGTGAGACCCAGTACTTC. V and J are TRBV2 and TRBJ2-5; 10 bases line up with TRBD2. CDR1 and CDR2 (germline): SNHLY, FYNNEI. The CDR3 consists of 14 residues. V lost 3 bases, J lost 5 bases, and 3 bases stayed unmatched.

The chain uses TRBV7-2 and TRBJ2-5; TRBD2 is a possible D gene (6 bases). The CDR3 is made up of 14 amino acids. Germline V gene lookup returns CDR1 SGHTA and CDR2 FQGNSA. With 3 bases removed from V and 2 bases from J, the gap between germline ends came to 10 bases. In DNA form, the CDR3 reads TGTGCCAGCAGCTTTTACAGCGGGCAAGAGACCCAGTACTTC. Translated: CASSFYSGQETQYF.